These 10 T cell receptor beta chains were sequenced from one sample in a study of molecular identifiers for immune sequencing clone quantification. TCRdb recomputed calls from the PCR reads with MiXCR, one row per CDR3 protein. The sample lists some 100,000 distinct CDR3 sequences, around a fifth occurring once. Specimen: naive CD8+ T cells from blood, with Jurkat cell RNA spiked in. Described subset: FACS-sorted CD8+CD4-CCR7+CD45RA+ naive T cells. The receptor source for this set is a human donor in good health. Some libraries in this study had Jurkat cell RNA spiked in.

This clonotype was seen at least ten times. The chain has TRBV7-2 and TRBJ1-2; perhaps TRBD1 as D (6 bases). V lost 5 bases and J 0 bases, leaving 10 bases between the germline ends. CDR3 length: 14 amino acids. Germline V lookup: CDR1 SGHTA, CDR2 FQGNSA. CDR3 DNA sequence: TGTGCCAGCAGCGTAGGGGGTCCTAACTATGGCTACACCTTC. Translating gives CASSVGGPNYGYTF. Together with reference TRBV7-2 and TRBJ1-2, the CDR3 gives the full variable domain: GAGVSQSPSNKVTEKGKDVELRCDPISGHTALYWYRQSLGQGLEFLIYFQGNSAPDKSGLPSDRFSAERTGGSVSTLTIQRTQQEDSAVYLCASSVGGPNYGYTFGSGTRLTVV.

Ten or more counts support this clonotype. V is TRBV6-2 or TRBV6-3 and J is TRBJ1-5; D is perhaps TRBD1 (5 bases). Trimming stripped 6 bases from V and 5 bases from J, with 14 bases between. This CDR3 contains 14 residues. The germline V gene encodes CDR1 MNHEY and CDR2 SVGEGT. This CDR3 is CASRPGTLDQPQHF. The CDR3 coding sequence is TGTGCCAGCAGGCCTGGGACCCTCGATCAGCCCCAGCATTTT.

This clonotype was counted at least ten times. The chain has TRBV28 and TRBJ2-7; 8 nucleotides line up with TRBD2. CDR1 and CDR2 from the germline V gene are MDHEN and SYDVKM. CDR3 length equals 13 residues. V lost 5 bases to trimming and J lost 1 base; unmatched junction nucleotides: 1. The CDR3 nucleotides are TGTGCCAGCAGTCGGGGGGGTTCCTACGAGCAGTACTTC. This gives the protein CASSRGGSYEQYF.

The sample holds many counts of this clonotype. The chain has TRBV6-2 or TRBV6-3 and TRBJ1-1; possibly TRBD1 for D (6 bases). The CDR3 extends over 13 amino acids. Germline V CDR1 and CDR2: MNHEY, SVGEGT. V lost 5 bases and J 4 bases, leaving 11 bases between the germline ends. The CDR3 sequence is CASSKDSLTEAFF. The CDR3 DNA is TGTGCCAGCAGTAAGGACAGCCTCACTGAAGCTTTCTTT.

As for this clonotype: A much larger clone sits a single nucleotide away, making a read error possible. This chain joins TRBV27 and TRBJ2-7; 7 bases map to TRBD1. There are 14 residues in the CDR3. CDR1 is MNHEY, CDR2 SMNVEV, per germline (reference sequence). CDR3 amino acids: CVSGRDSSYYEQYF. CDR3 DNA sequence: TGTGTCAGCGGCCGGGACAGTAGTTACTACGAGCAGTACTTC.

This clonotype was picked up many times. The gene calls are TRBV5-1 and TRBJ2-7; 8 bases line up with TRBD1. The CDR3 covers 12 residues. Per the germline V gene, CDR1 is SGHRS and CDR2 is YFSETQ. The J segment lost 9 bases and the V segment lost 2 bases, leaving 4 bases of the junction unmatched. CDR3: CASSLGTGWQYF. CDR3 nucleotides: TGCGCCAGCAGCTTAGGGACAGGCTGGCAGTACTTC. Full variable domain (outside the CDR3, taken from reference TRBV5-1 and TRBJ2-7): KAGVTQTPRYLIKTRGQQVTLSCSPISGHRSVSWYQQTPGQGLQFLFEYFSETQRNKGNFPGRFSGRQFSNSRSEMNVSTLELGDSALYLCASSLGTGWQYFGPGTRLTVT.

This clonotype was observed at least ten times. The chain has TRBV12-3 or TRBV12-4 and TRBJ1-5, with D possibly being TRBD1 (5 bases). This CDR3 has 14 residues. V dropped 2 bases and J dropped 6 bases, with 11 bases sitting between them. CDR3 DNA: TGTGCCAGCAGTTTAATGGGGCTCGGTCAGCCCCAGCATTTT. As protein: CASSLMGLGQPQHF.

The gene calls are TRBV9 and TRBJ2-7; 11 positions match TRBD1. The V segment lost 4 bases and the J segment 5 bases; nucleotides outside the gene matches: 5. The CDR3 extends over 14 amino acids. Germline V gives CDR1 SGDLS, CDR2 YYNGEE. In nucleotides, the CDR3 is TGTGCCAGCAGCATAGGACAGGGGGCCAACGAGCAGTACTTC. It specifies CASSIGQGANEQYF.

This clonotype was counted ten times or more. The J gene is TRBJ2-2, the V gene TRBV27, with 7 bases matching TRBD2. CDR3 size: 13 residues. Germline V lookup: CDR1 MNHEY, CDR2 SMNVEV (reference sequence). With 6 bases clipped from V and 8 bases from J, the junction kept 6 bases outside the gene matches. The DNA of the CDR3 is TGTGCCAGCAGGCCAGGACTAGTTGGGGAGCTGTTTTTT. Translating gives CASRPGLVGELFF.

This clonotype occurred many times. This rearrangement joins TRBV27 to TRBJ1-5; D gene ambiguous. Per the germline V gene, CDR1 is MNHEY and CDR2 is SMNVEV (reference sequence). CDR3 size: 14 residues. Trimming removed 3 bases from V and 7 bases from J, with 13 bases in between. The CDR3 nucleotides read TGTGCCAGCAGTTTGACCGGATATGGACAGCCCCAGCATTTT. Amino acids: CASSLTGYGQPQHF.